These T cell receptor beta chains were read from a single sample in a study of CD8 T cells in Susac syndrome. Each CDR3 protein gets one entry after TCRdb re-called the immunoSEQ multiplex PCR reads with MiXCR. The table lists approximately 180,000 distinct CDR3 sequences, over 85% of them singletons, with more than 0.08% in the top ten. Sample: CD4+ T cells from PBMCs. The receptors were gathered from a human donor with multiple sclerosis. Both conserved end residues are part of each CDR3.

v_call	j_call	cdr3_aa
TRBV27	TRBJ2-7	CASSARPGAHEQYF
TRBV12-3/TRBV12-4	TRBJ1-1	CASSFSFRQSEAFF
TRBV10-3	TRBJ2-5	CAIRGLAGETQYF
TRBV11-2	TRBJ2-2	CASSLGKVLSAGELFF
TRBV10-2	TRBJ1-5	CASSALGGNQPQHF
TRBV18	TRBJ2-7	CASSPPHYEQYF
TRBV29-1	TRBJ2-1	CSVEWAGVPFF
TRBV28	TRBJ2-7	CASSFGSAGPGEQYF
TRBV24-1	TRBJ2-7	CATSDSRQGADEQYF
TRBV7-2	TRBJ2-1	CASRTTSHNEQFF
TRBV6-5	TRBJ2-5	CASRHSAGGSGTQYF
TRBV6-5	TRBJ1-5	CASRGHSSNQPQHF
TRBV5-8	TRBJ2-3	CASSRTGTRTDTQYF
TRBV5-6	TRBJ2-7	CASMHAGQLYEQYF
TRBV28	TRBJ2-7	CASSSPPASYEQYF
TRBV19	TRBJ2-1	CASSIRLNEQFF
TRBV12-3/TRBV12-4	TRBJ1-2	CAITSGSSNYGYTF
TRBV2	TRBJ2-1	CAAGQGMAENEQFF